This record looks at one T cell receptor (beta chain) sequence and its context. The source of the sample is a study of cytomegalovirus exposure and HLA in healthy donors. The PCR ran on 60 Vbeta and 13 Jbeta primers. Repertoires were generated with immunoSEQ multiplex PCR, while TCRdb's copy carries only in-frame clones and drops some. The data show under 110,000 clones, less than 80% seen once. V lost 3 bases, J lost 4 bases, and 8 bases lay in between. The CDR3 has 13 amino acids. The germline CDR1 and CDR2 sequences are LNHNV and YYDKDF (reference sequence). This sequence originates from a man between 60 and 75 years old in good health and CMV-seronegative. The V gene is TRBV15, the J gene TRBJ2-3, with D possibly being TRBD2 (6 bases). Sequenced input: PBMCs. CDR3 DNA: TGTGCCACCAGCAGGGAGGGTCCAGATACGCAGTATTTT. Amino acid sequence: CATSREGPDTQYF.